A selection of T cell receptor beta chains follows, all from one sample in a study of tumor-infiltrating lymphocytes in glioblastoma multiforme. TCRdb re-called the multiplex PCR reads with MiXCR, one entry per CDR3 protein. The data show 7,500 to 10,000 distinct CDR3 sequences, roughly 70% seen once. The specimen was brain tumor tissue. The source of these receptors is a male donor with glioblastoma. Each CDR3 is given with its conserved first and last residue. The D gene is left open where the match is weak. Only some rows state a clone size, as once, few, many or a class for expanded clones.

clone_size | j_call | d_call | v_call | cdr3_nt | cdr3_aa
- | TRBJ2-1 | - | TRBV7-8 | TGTGCCAGCAGCCGGAAGTTGGGGGGCTACAATGAGCAGTTCTTC | CASSRKLGGYNEQFF
- | TRBJ2-3 | - | TRBV29-1 | TGCAGCGTGACCTCGGACAGCACAGATACGCAGTATTTT | CSVTSDSTDTQYF
- | TRBJ1-2 | - | TRBV20-1 | TGCAGTGCTAGTGACGCAGGGACCTATGGCTACACCTTC | CSASDAGTYGYTF
- | TRBJ2-1 | TRBD1 | TRBV20-1 | TGCAGTGCTAGGGACAGGGTGAACTACAATGAGCAGTTCTTC | CSARDRVNYNEQFF
many | TRBJ1-6 | - | TRBV30 | TGTGCCTGGAGCAGAGATAATTCACCCCTCCACTTT | CAWSRDNSPLHF
few | TRBJ1-5 | - | TRBV4-2 | TGTGCCAGCAGCCAAGATATGGGGGAACCTCAGCCCCAGCATTTT | CASSQDMGEPQPQHF
- | TRBJ1-1 | - | TRBV20-1 | TGCAGTGCTTCCTTTCAAGTGAACACTGAAGCTTTCTTT | CSASFQVNTEAFF
- | TRBJ2-4 | TRBD1 | TRBV11-3 | TGTACCAGCAGCCCCCGACAGGGTCCGGCCAAAAACATTCAGTACTTC | CTSSPRQGPAKNIQYF
- | TRBJ2-3 | - | TRBV29-1 | TGCAGTGTTGAATCGCGAGCGGGCACAGATACGCAGTATTTT | CSVESRAGTDTQYF
few | TRBJ2-3 | TRBD2 | TRBV6-1 | TGTGCCAGCAGCAGGACTAGCGGGGGGACAGATACGCAGTATTTT | CASSRTSGGTDTQYF
- | TRBJ2-2 | - | TRBV4-1 | TGCGCCAGCAGCCAGATGGACGAAAAAGGGGAGCTGTTTTTT | CASSQMDEKGELFF
- | TRBJ1-3 | - | TRBV4-1 | TGCGCCAGCAGCCAGGTCCTAAAGGTCTCTGGTACCACCATATATTTT | CASSQVLKVSGTTIYF
- | TRBJ2-1 | TRBD2 | TRBV11-3 | TGTGCCAGCAGCTTGCAGCGGGAGGGACTCCATGAGCAGCTCTTC | CASSLQREGLHEQLF
- | TRBJ2-3 | TRBD2 | TRBV20-1 | TGCAGTGCTAGGCCCCTAGCGGGAGTCGTCACAGATACGCAGTATTTT | CSARPLAGVVTDTQYF
- | TRBJ2-2 | - | TRBV7-3 | TGTGCCAGCGAGAACACCGGAAATTCCGGGGAGCTGTTTTTT | CASENTGNSGELFF
once | TRBJ2-1 | - | TRBV6-5 | TGTGCCAGCAGTCCCATTCGAAGTCAGTACAATGAGCAGTTCTTC | CASSPIRSQYNEQFF
few | TRBJ2-1 | TRBD2 | TRBV4-2 | TGTGCCAGCAGCCATGGTTCTGAGGGAGGGGATGAGCAGTTCTTC | CASSHGSEGGDEQFF
- | TRBJ2-4 | - | TRBV11-2 | TGTGCCAGCAACAGCGCGGGGAATCAGTACTTC | CASNSAGNQYF
few | TRBJ2-2 | - | TRBV4-1 | TGCGCCAGCAGCCCGTATGCTAGTAGCACCGGGGTGCTGTTTTTT | CASSPYASSTGVLFF
- | TRBJ2-7 | TRBD1 | TRBV20-1 | TGCAGTGCTAGAATCAGGACAGGGCCCAACGAGCAGTACTTC | CSARIRTGPNEQYF
- | TRBJ2-5 | TRBD2 | TRBV10-3 | TGTGCCATCGGACTAGCGGGAGCCCAAGAGACCCAGTACTTC | CAIGLAGAQETQYF
- | TRBJ1-2 | - | TRBV29-1 | TGCAGCGTCCCTGCGGAGGTTGTTAACTATGGCTACACCTTC | CSVPAEVVNYGYTF
once | TRBJ1-6 | - | TRBV4-1 | TGCGCCAGCCAAAACCTGTCATCTGGGGTTTTACCCCTCCGCTTT | CASQNLSSGVLPLRF
- | TRBJ2-1 | TRBD1 | TRBV11-2 | TGTGCCAGCAGCTTAGTAGTAAGGGGGCGTTCGAGCAATGAGCAGTTCTTC | CASSLVVRGRSSNEQFF
- | TRBJ2-1 | - | TRBV20-1 | TGCAGTGCTAGTGGGGGCGGGGACTACAATGAGCAGTTCTTC | CSASGGGDYNEQFF
few | TRBJ2-2 | TRBD2 | TRBV11-2 | TGTGCCAGCAGCAACGGACTAGTCCCCGGGGAGCTGTTTTTT | CASSNGLVPGELFF
- | TRBJ2-3 | - | TRBV11-2 | TGTGCCAGCAGCTTACTTGCGATGGAAGATACGCAGTATTTT | CASSLLAMEDTQYF
- | TRBJ2-7 | TRBD2 | TRBV30 | TGTGCCTGGAGTGTACCAGGCGGGAGGGCCTACGAGCAGTCCTTC | CAWSVPGGRAYEQSF
once | TRBJ2-1 | - | TRBV29-1 | TGCAGCGTTCGGGGACTGCAGGGGGGCAATGAGCAGTTCTTC | CSVRGLQGGNEQFF
- | TRBJ2-3 | TRBD2 | TRBV11-2 | TGTGCCAGCAGCCTTTTGGGGGGGAATCGCGGCACAGATACGCAGTATTTT | CASSLLGGNRGTDTQYF
- | TRBJ2-5 | - | TRBV12-3/TRBV12-4 | TGTGCCGGCAGTCCCGGGATAGAAACCCAGTACTTC | CAGSPGIETQYF
- | TRBJ2-2 | - | TRBV6-5 | TGTGTCAGCAGTTGCAAGGGTGGCGGGGAGCTGTTTTTT | CVSSCKGGGELFF
- | TRBJ1-2 | TRBD1 | TRBV20-1 | TGCAGTGCTACCCGACAGGGCTATGGCTACACGTTC | CSATRQGYGYTF
few | TRBJ2-5 | - | TRBV5-1 | TGCGCCAGCAGCTCGATAGACAGTTCGCAGGAGACCCGGTACTTC | CASSSIDSSQETRYF
- | TRBJ2-5 | - | TRBV11-2 | TGTGCCAGCAGGATGGCGGGGGCACAAGAGACCCAGTACTTC | CASRMAGAQETQYF
hyperexpanded | TRBJ2-1 | - | TRBV11-2 | TGTGCCAGCAGCTTAGATAGGGGGAATGAGCAGTTCTTC | CASSLDRGNEQFF
- | TRBJ2-5 | TRBD1 | TRBV29-1 | TGCAGCGTTGACGAGGACAGGGATACCCAGTACTTC | CSVDEDRDTQYF
medium-sized | TRBJ2-7 | - | TRBV20-1 | TGCAGTGCTAGATTGAAACAAGGGGTTTTGCTGGGCGAGCAGTACTTC | CSARLKQGVLLGEQYF
- | TRBJ1-5 | - | TRBV10-2 | TGCGCCTGTAGGGGGGCAGGGCGCAATCAGCCCCAGCACTTT | CACRGAGRNQPQHF
- | TRBJ2-3 | TRBD1 | TRBV18 | TGTGCCAGCTCACCATTTGTCCAGGGGGCTACAGATACGCAGTATTTT | CASSPFVQGATDTQYF
- | TRBJ2-5 | - | TRBV29-1 | TGCAGCGTTCGAGGGAAGGAGTCGATAGAGACCCAGTACTTC | CSVRGKESIETQYF
once | TRBJ2-1 | TRBD1 | TRBV29-1 | TGCAGCGTTGGGACCGGGACAGGGGTGGGCTACAATGAGCAGTTCTTC | CSVGTGTGVGYNEQFF
- | TRBJ1-6 | - | TRBV12-3/TRBV12-4 | TGTGCCAGCAGTGGAGAGGGAGGACCCCTCCACTTT | CASSGEGGPLHF
- | TRBJ1-5 | TRBD1 | TRBV12-3/TRBV12-4 | TGTGCCAGCAGTTCACAGGGGCCTAATCTGCCTCAGCATTTT | CASSSQGPNLPQHF
many | TRBJ1-5 | - | TRBV19 | TGTGCCAGTAGTACCAGATCATCGGAGCCCCAGCATTTT | CASSTRSSEPQHF
- | TRBJ2-3 | TRBD2 | TRBV11-2 | TGTGCCAGCAGCTTACTAGCGGGAGTGGGAGATACGCAGTATTTT | CASSLLAGVGDTQYF
- | TRBJ2-3 | TRBD2 | TRBV12-3/TRBV12-4 | TGTGCCAGCAAGAGACTAGCATCCACAGATACGCAGTATTTT | CASKRLASTDTQYF
medium-sized | TRBJ2-2 | - | TRBV10-1 | TGCGCCAGCAGTGAGTCGGGGGCCGGGGAGCTGTTTTTT | CASSESGAGELFF
- | TRBJ1-6 | - | TRBV20-1 | TGCAGTGCTAGAGGGTGGGGTTCCCTGATTTCACTCCTCCACTTT | CSARGWGSLISLLHF
once | TRBJ1-1 | - | TRBV6-1 | TGTGCCAGCAGTTTACAGGGGAACACTGAAGCTTTCTTT | CASSLQGNTEAFF
- | TRBJ1-6 | - | TRBV29-1 | TGCAGCGTTGCCAGGGAGAGAGAAGCACCCCTCCCCTTT | CSVAREREAPLPF
- | TRBJ2-7 | - | TRBV20-1 | TGCGGTACTAGAGGTCAGGGTTCGGACAGCTCCTACGAGCAGTACTTC | CGTRGQGSDSSYEQYF
- | TRBJ1-1 | TRBD1 | TRBV11-1 | TGTGCCAGCAACTTCCATTGGACAGGGGGCACTGAAGCTTTCTTT | CASNFHWTGGTEAFF
- | TRBJ2-3 | - | TRBV11-3 | TGTGCCAGCAGCCTAGGGGAAGATACGCTGTATTTT | CASSLGEDTLYF
once | TRBJ2-7 | - | TRBV5-1 | TGCGCCAGCAGCTGGGGGGCAGACTACGAGCAGTACTTC | CASSWGADYEQYF
medium-sized | TRBJ2-3 | TRBD1 | TRBV20-1 | TGCAGTGCTAGTAGGACAGGGGATTACACAGATACGCAGTATTTT | CSASRTGDYTDTQYF
- | TRBJ2-1 | TRBD1 | TRBV11-2 | TGTGCCAGCAGCTTAGTCCCAGGGGGCCCCTACAGTGAGCAGTTCTTC | CASSLVPGGPYSEQFF
- | TRBJ2-1 | TRBD2 | TRBV20-1 | TGCAGTGTTAGGGGGGGACTAGCGGGAGGCGGGTTCACCCATGAGCAGTTCTTC | CSVRGGLAGGGFTHEQFF
- | TRBJ2-1 | TRBD2 | TRBV28 | TGTGTCAGCAGTTTAGGCCTCGCAGCGGGAGGGAACAATGAGCAGTTCTTC | CVSSLGLAAGGNNEQFF
- | TRBJ2-1 | TRBD1 | TRBV6-5 | TGTGCCAGCAGTTTGGGGACAGACTCCTACAATGAGCAGGTCTTC | CASSLGTDSYNEQVF